The source of this TCR beta chain is a study of OX40 agonist ivuxolimab in advanced cancers. Study context: Two cutaneous melanoma patients and one hepatocellular carcinoma patient, three in all, had partial responses. Study conclusions and caveats: In CD8+ T cells, expanded clones were on average more numerous than in CD4+.

CDR3 length: 15 residues. With 3 bases removed from V and 1 base from J, the gap between germline ends came to 9 bases. Germline assignment: CDR1 LNHDA and CDR2 SQIVND (reference sequence). TCRdb's copy holds only in-frame clones and misses some; the assay was immunoSEQ multiplex PCR. The sample holds over 100,000 clones; 80% to 95% are singletons and the top ten take approximately 0.15%. Comment on this clone: Antigen specificity is unknown.

The sequence was obtained from an adult with an advanced solid tumor such as melanoma, head and neck, liver or kidney cancer. The chain uses TRBV19 and TRBJ2-2; the D gene is possibly TRBD2 (5 bases). This sample comprised CD4+ or CD8+ T cells sorted from blood, obtained in a trial of the OX40 agonist ivuxolimab. The CDR3 here is CASSIEGRNTGELFF. CDR3 coding DNA: TGTGCCAGTAGTATTGAGGGAAGGAACACCGGGGAGCTGTTTTTT.